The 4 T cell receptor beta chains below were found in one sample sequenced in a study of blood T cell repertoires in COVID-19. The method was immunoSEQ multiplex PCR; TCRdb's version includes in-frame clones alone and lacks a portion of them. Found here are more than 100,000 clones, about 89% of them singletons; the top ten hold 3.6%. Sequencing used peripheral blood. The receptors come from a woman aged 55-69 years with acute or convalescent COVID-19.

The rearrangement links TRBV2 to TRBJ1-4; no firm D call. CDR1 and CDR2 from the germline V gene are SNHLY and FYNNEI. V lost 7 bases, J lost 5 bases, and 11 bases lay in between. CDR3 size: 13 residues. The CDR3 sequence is CASNNMENEKLFF. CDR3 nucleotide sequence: TGTGCCAGCAACAACATGGAGAATGAAAAACTGTTTTTT.

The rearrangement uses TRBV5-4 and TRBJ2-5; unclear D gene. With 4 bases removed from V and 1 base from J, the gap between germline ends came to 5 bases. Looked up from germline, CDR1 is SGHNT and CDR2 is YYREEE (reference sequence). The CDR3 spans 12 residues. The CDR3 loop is CASSNSQETQYF. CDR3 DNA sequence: TGTGCCAGCAGCAACAGCCAAGAGACCCAGTACTTC.

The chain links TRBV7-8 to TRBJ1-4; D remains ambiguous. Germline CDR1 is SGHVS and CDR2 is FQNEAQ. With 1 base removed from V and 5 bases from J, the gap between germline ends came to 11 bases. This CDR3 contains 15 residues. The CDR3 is CASSLDRGLNEKLFF. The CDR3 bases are TGTGCCAGCAGCTTAGATCGGGGTTTAAATGAAAAACTGTTTTTT.

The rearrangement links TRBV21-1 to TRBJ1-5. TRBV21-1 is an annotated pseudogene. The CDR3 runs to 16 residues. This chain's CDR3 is CASSKGRCRSGQPQHF. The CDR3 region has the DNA TGTGCCAGCAGCAAAGGGCGTTGCAGGTCGGGGCAGCCCCAGCATTTT.